This T cell receptor beta chain stems from a study of long-term antiretroviral therapy in people with HIV (dated by TCRdb to between 2021 and 2023). With regard to the full study: The earliest samples were collected about a decade before the 2015 WHO recommendation for immediate ART, when ART was typically delayed until CD4 counts fell. This retrospective serial study examined whether starting ART and sustained HIV suppression were associated with changes in the composition and diversity of the TRB repertoire in peripheral blood. A total of about 200 cryopreserved PBMC samples were contributed to the cohort by 30 adults with confirmed HIV infection, with samples collected serially over a mean of approximately six years (range 1-12). Among the 30 or so participants with HIV, around ten were female. No cross-contamination during QIAcube processing was seen in test extractions of a monoclonal T-cell line run alongside 25 to 35 polyclonal samples. Study-wide findings and limitations: The samples span the years 2004 to 2017, and the ART regimens used may be less effective than current regimens. Unsorted PBMC were profiled instead of sorted CD4+ and CD8+ T cells because pre-ART samples had limited cell numbers. Expanded TRB clones identified before ART initiation dominated the repertoire at all time points, although this dominance fluctuated and declined in many PLHIV after ART. Starting ART was linked to a significant rise in TRB diversity, yet even with long-term ART the diversity remained significantly lower than in transplant donor controls. Inferences about post-ART repertoire changes are limited because no data were available on ART adherence, viral resistance or therapy changes. Limited PBMC availability meant only the TCR beta chain was sequenced, without alpha chain pairing. Compared with controls, HIV repertoires had narrower CDR3 length ranges, and the network structure pointed to an antigen-experienced repertoire that shifted only slightly toward naive after ART.

Participants were included only if at least one PBMC sample before ART initiation and at least two post-ART samples were available. All participants with HIV were treated in the United States of America. Before DNA extraction, cryopreserved samples of about 1-10 million PBMC were thawed and washed. At the time of the earliest PBMC sample, participants with HIV were aged between about 23 and 54 years. Each participant contributed PBMC samples from 1-4 timepoints before ART initiation and 2-8 timepoints after ART initiation, with a median of 7 samples. For every participant, serial HIV viral load, CD4+ T-cell count, ART history and demographic data were obtained. Using a Qiagen kit on a QIAcube, genomic DNA was extracted from unsorted PBMC, with samples processed in batches of 12. Sequencing of the TRB variable region was done with the immunoSEQ hsTCRB v3.0 assay at survey level resolution. The targeted TRB sequencing depth was about 40,000-55,000 T-cell genomes per sample. Pooled TRB libraries were sequenced on an Illumina MiSeq with a v3 150-cycle kit. The original pipeline was this. Repertoire analysis was run in R within a reproducible Nextflow workflow that covered QC, data transformation and analysis. LymphoSeq2, an R package for exploring AIRR-Seq data, was used to implement custom analyses. A handful of samples that yielded fewer than 5000 total TRB sequences were excluded, so that 150 to 200 HIV repertoires were analyzed. Among the roughly 180 retained HIV repertoires, fewer than 65 were collected before ART initiation and around 130 after ART initiation. Repertoires were downsampled to 5000 TRB nucleotide sequences, and summary statistics were averaged over 100 downsampling iterations. TRB sequences were retained for analysis only if CDR3 regions of at least seven amino acids were present. Diversity was measured with a Shannon entropy-derived clonality score and the Gini coefficient. In repertoire networks, the top 5000 CDR3 amino acid sequences were linked whenever an edit distance of one separated two sequences. For TRB CDR3 amino acid sequences, GLIPH2 was used to predict antigen specificity groups and MHC restriction. To flag known associations with CMV, EBV, HIV or tissue antigens, CDR3 amino acid sequences were compared against VDJdb and McPAS-TCR. Pre-ART, post-ART and control groups were compared with Wilcoxon signed-rank tests and Holm-Bonferroni correction. This immuneACCESS table, as held by TCRdb, lists in-frame sequences with V and J called but not all clones. Of the missing ones, under half trace to an unresolved V gene in checked studies; the others have no known cause. V and J calls and clone size are given by that table; D and trimming were obtained from the DNA. The sample table records approximately 25,000 clones; roughly 79% of these occur just once. The top ten clonotypes cover around 10% of the sample.

As concerns this clone: Its specific antigen is unknown. Base-call qualities are not available, and no considerably larger clone is one nucleotide away.

The receptor was derived from a man aged 30-40 years with HIV. Here the sequenced sample was unsorted PBMCs, taken 2.1 years after starting antiretroviral therapy.

The CDR3 protein: CASSLRGGGTETQYF. The bases are TGTGCCAGCAGCTTACGGGGCGGGGGTACAGAGACCCAGTACTTC. The rearranged segments are TRBV13 and TRBJ2-5; 7 of the junction bases match TRBD2. The CDR3 has 15 amino acids, counting the end cysteine and phenylalanine. CDR3 DNA is the only sequence kept; it has 45 bases, read in frame from the first base. Trimming removed 2 bases from V and 4 bases from J; the gene matches leave 7 bases unexplained. The germline V gene (reference sequence) sets CDR1 to PRHDT and CDR2 to FYEKMQ.